This TCR beta chain was captured in a study of blood T cell repertoires in COVID-19. About the research overall: Some COVID-19 samples were acute and others convalescent; all came from the United States, Italy and Spain. Nucleic acid was either cDNA or gDNA, and it came from T cells, B-cell-depleted T cells, or PBMCs.

Generated by immunoSEQ multiplex PCR, the TCRdb table keeps only in-frame clones and is missing some. This table has some 270,000 clones, roughly 90% appearing once. The CDR3 runs 11 residues. Germline V CDR1 and CDR2: SEHNR, FQNEAQ (reference sequence). V lost 6 bases and J 8 bases, leaving 10 bases between the germline ends. This sequence joins TRBV7-9 and TRBJ1-2; D is perhaps TRBD1 (6 bases). The sequenced material came from PBMCs or T cells enriched from blood (not recorded which). The receptor comes from an older woman who had recovered from COVID-19. The CDR3 bases are TGTGCCAGCAGTACAACAGGGGGCTACACCTTC. Translation gives CASSTTGGYTF.